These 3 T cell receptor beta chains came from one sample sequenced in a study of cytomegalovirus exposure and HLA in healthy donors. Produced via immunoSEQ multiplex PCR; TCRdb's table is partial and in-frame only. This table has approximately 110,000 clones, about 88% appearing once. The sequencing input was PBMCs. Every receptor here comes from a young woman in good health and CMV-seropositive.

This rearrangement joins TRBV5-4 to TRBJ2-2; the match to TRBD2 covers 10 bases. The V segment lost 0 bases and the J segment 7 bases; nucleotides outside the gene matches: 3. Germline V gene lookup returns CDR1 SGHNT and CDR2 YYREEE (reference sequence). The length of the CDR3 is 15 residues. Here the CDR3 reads CASSLEPSGSGELFF. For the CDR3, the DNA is TGTGCCAGCAGCTTGGAGCCTAGCGGGAGCGGGGAGCTGTTTTTT.

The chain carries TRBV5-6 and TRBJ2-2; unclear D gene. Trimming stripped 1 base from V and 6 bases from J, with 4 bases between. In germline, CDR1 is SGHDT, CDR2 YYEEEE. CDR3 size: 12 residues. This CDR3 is CASSLPSGELFF. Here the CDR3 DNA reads TGTGCCAGCAGCTTGCCCTCCGGGGAGCTGTTTTTT.

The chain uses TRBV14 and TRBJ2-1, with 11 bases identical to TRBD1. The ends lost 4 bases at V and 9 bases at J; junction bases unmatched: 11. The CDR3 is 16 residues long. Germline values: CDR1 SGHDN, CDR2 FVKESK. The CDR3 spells CASSPLDRGPYFEQFF. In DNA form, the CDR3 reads TGTGCCAGCAGCCCCTTGGACAGGGGGCCTTATTTTGAGCAGTTCTTC.